This is a list of T cell receptor beta chains from one sample in a study of shared clonotypes between healthy human individuals. Sequenced by immunoSEQ multiplex PCR; TCRdb stores in-frame clones only, minus some. The data show over 2,000,000 clones, with 93% seen just once and more than 1.5% held by the top ten. Sequenced material: naive CD8+ T cells from PBMCs. These receptors all come from a man in his late teens or twenties in good health. Some clones in this sample may be carry-over from other donors' samples. Each CDR3 is given with its conserved first and last residue. A D gene is named only where the DNA matches it firmly. Rows may omit the clone size; those that give it use once, few, many or a size class.

v_gene	d_gene	abundance	j_gene	CDR3nt	CDR3aa
TRBV6-5	TRBD2	NA	TRBJ2-7	TGTGCCAGCAGTTACCTCCTAGCGGGTGAATACGAGCAGTACTTC	CASSYLLAGEYEQYF
TRBV4-1	NA	NA	TRBJ2-2	TGCGCCAGCAGCCAAGTTAGAGACTCCCGGGCCGGGGAGCTGTTTTTT	CASSQVRDSRAGELFF
TRBV9	NA	NA	TRBJ2-1	TGTGCCAGCAGCGCGAATCTAGCCATCTACAATGAGCAGTTCTTC	CASSANLAIYNEQFF
TRBV4-1	TRBD1	few	TRBJ1-2	TGCGCCAGCAGCCGAGACCGGGACAGGGGATTATATGGCTACACCTTC	CASSRDRDRGLYGYTF
TRBV5-1	TRBD2	NA	TRBJ2-7	TGCGCCAGCAGCTGGGACTATACCTACGAGCAGTACTTC	CASSWDYTYEQYF
TRBV15	NA	NA	TRBJ1-1	TGTGCCACCAGCAGAGATCGACACACTGAAGCTTTCTTT	CATSRDRHTEAFF
TRBV7-6	NA	few	TRBJ2-2	TGTGCCAGCACCCCTTCGAGGACCGGGGAGCTGTTTTTT	CASTPSRTGELFF
TRBV11-2	TRBD1	NA	TRBJ2-5	TGTGCCAGCAGCTTCCCGGGACAGGGGGCCTTTCGGGAGACCCAGTACTTC	CASSFPGQGAFRETQYF
TRBV27	TRBD1	NA	TRBJ2-3	TGTGCCAGCAGTTCGGACAGGACTAGCACAGATACGCAGTATTTT	CASSSDRTSTDTQYF
TRBV10-3	TRBD1	NA	TRBJ2-2	TGTGCCATCCCCAAGGTCGGTGGACAGGGCAACACCGGGGAGCTGTTTTTT	CAIPKVGGQGNTGELFF
TRBV6-1	NA	NA	TRBJ1-1	TGTGCCAGCAGTGCGGTCTCAGGGCGGACTGAAGCTTTCTTT	CASSAVSGRTEAFF
TRBV6-5	NA	NA	TRBJ1-2	TGTGCCAGCAGTTACTCACGGCGATATGGCTACACCTTC	CASSYSRRYGYTF
TRBV7-2	TRBD2	once	TRBJ2-7	TGTGCCAGCAGCTCCCCAATCATAATAGGAGGGAGGGAAGGCTACGAGCAGTACTTC	CASSSPIIIGGREGYEQYF
TRBV15	TRBD1	NA	TRBJ1-2	TGTGCCACCAGCATAACCGGGACAGGTTATGGCTACACCTTC	CATSITGTGYGYTF
TRBV18	NA	NA	TRBJ2-3	TGTGCCAGCTCACCAAAGAGGGGACGGACAGATACGCAGTATTTT	CASSPKRGRTDTQYF
TRBV29-1	NA	NA	TRBJ1-4	TGCAGCGTTGAACACTTCGTACCTTACGACGGTGCCGGCTGGGATGAAAAACTGTTTTTT	CSVEHFVPYDGAGWDEKLFF
TRBV21-1	NA	NA	TRBJ2-7	TGTGCCAGCAGCAAAGTAGGAGGACTCCTTACCTACGAGCAGTACTTC	CASSKVGGLLTYEQYF
TRBV7-9	NA	NA	TRBJ2-7	TGTGCCAGCAGCTCCCGACAGGTCCTCTACGAGCAGTACTTC	CASSSRQVLYEQYF
TRBV4-1	TRBD1	NA	TRBJ1-4	TGCGCCAGCAGCCAAGGGACAGGGGCGAATGAAAAACTGTTTTTT	CASSQGTGANEKLFF
TRBV14	TRBD1	NA	TRBJ1-1	TGTGCCAGCAGCCCACTACGACAGGGGCAGAACACTGAAGCTTTCTTT	CASSPLRQGQNTEAFF
TRBV9	TRBD1	NA	TRBJ2-3	TGTGCCAGCAGCGGCCGGGGACAGTCCACAGATACGCAGTATTTT	CASSGRGQSTDTQYF
TRBV28	NA	NA	TRBJ2-7	TGTGCCACCAGCCTAGGGGAGGGGGTCGAGCAGTACTTC	CATSLGEGVEQYF
TRBV13	TRBD1	NA	TRBJ2-1	TGTGCCAGCAGCACCCTGGACAGGGAGCAGTTCTTC	CASSTLDREQFF
TRBV2	NA	NA	TRBJ1-5	TGTGCCAGCAGGAGCCTCCCGGGGGCGAGCAATCAGCCCCAGCATTTT	CASRSLPGASNQPQHF
TRBV25-1	NA	NA	TRBJ2-3	TGTGCCACCTGGAGAGATACGCAGTATTTT	CATWRDTQYF
TRBV28	NA	NA	TRBJ2-6	TGTGCCAGCAGTCTAACAGTTCGTGGTGGGGCCAACGTCCTGACTTTC	CASSLTVRGGANVLTF
TRBV7-6	TRBD1	NA	TRBJ2-7	TGTGCCAGCAGCCCAGGGGGCAAGTCTTTCCACGAGCAGTACTTC	CASSPGGKSFHEQYF
TRBV27	TRBD1	NA	TRBJ1-3	TGTGCCAGCAGCCAGGGGGCGCGAGGAAACACCATATATTTT	CASSQGARGNTIYF
TRBV27	NA	NA	TRBJ2-1	TGTGCCAGCAGTATGGCCCCCTACAATGAGCAGTTCTTC	CASSMAPYNEQFF
TRBV21-1	NA	NA	TRBJ2-2	TGTGCCAGCACCAATACCGGGACAGGGGACACCGGGGAGCTGTTTTTT	CASTNTGTGDTGELFF
TRBV7-6	NA	NA	TRBJ2-2	TGTGCCAGCAGCCTGTCCCGGGACAAGCCAGACACCGGGGAGCTGTTTTTT	CASSLSRDKPDTGELFF
TRBV19	NA	NA	TRBJ1-4	TGTGCCAGTAGTATAGACACAGGAGGGAATGAAAAACTGTTTTTT	CASSIDTGGNEKLFF
TRBV11-2	NA	NA	TRBJ1-1	TGTGCCAGCAGCTTAGAGGGGGGCGGGTACACTGAAGCTTTCTTT	CASSLEGGGYTEAFF
TRBV9	NA	once	TRBJ2-6	TGTGCCAGCAGCGCAGGACGCGACTCTGGGGCCAACGTCCTGACTTTC	CASSAGRDSGANVLTF
TRBV27	TRBD1	NA	TRBJ1-1	TGTGCCAGCAGCCTCCGAGGGGGACAGCTTACCACTGAAGCTTTCTTT	CASSLRGGQLTTEAFF
TRBV28	TRBD1	NA	TRBJ1-2	TGTGCCAGCTGCCCGGGACAGGGGGCCTGGGGCTACACCTTC	CASCPGQGAWGYTF
TRBV19	TRBD2	NA	TRBJ2-1	TGTGCCAGTAGTATATTGCGGGAGGGACCAATGAGGCAGTTCTTC	CASSILREGPMRQFF
TRBV5-6	NA	once	TRBJ2-1	TGTGCCAGCAGCTACCTGGGCGGAAGGGAGTTCTTC	CASSYLGGREFF
TRBV10-3	TRBD1	NA	TRBJ2-7	TGTGCCATCAGTGAAGTGAGAGTCTACGGGACAGTGTACGAGCAGTACTTC	CAISEVRVYGTVYEQYF
TRBV19	TRBD1	NA	TRBJ2-7	TGTGCCAGTAGTATAGCCCCCCGGGACAGCTCCTACGAGCAGTACTTC	CASSIAPRDSSYEQYF
TRBV19	TRBD2	NA	TRBJ2-2	TGTGCCAGTAGTGTTAATAGCGGGATCGGTACCGGGGAGCTGTTTTTT	CASSVNSGIGTGELFF
TRBV6-6	NA	NA	TRBJ2-7	TGTGCCAGCAGTCCGACGCCCCCCTACGAGCAGTACTTC	CASSPTPPYEQYF
TRBV11-2	TRBD1	once	TRBJ2-1	TGTGCCAGCAGCTTAGTTTACCGGACAGGTCCCTACAATGAGCAGTTCTTC	CASSLVYRTGPYNEQFF
TRBV7-2	TRBD2	NA	TRBJ2-2	TGTGCCAGCAGCCCCCGTCTAGCGGGAGGGCCGCGAACCGGGGAGCTGTTTTTT	CASSPRLAGGPRTGELFF
TRBV15	TRBD1	NA	TRBJ1-3	TGTGCCACCAGCAGTGACAGGGGGCAGAACACCATATATTTT	CATSSDRGQNTIYF
TRBV27	NA	NA	TRBJ1-5	TGTGCCAGCAGCCACTGGGACCAAATTAGCAATCAGCCCCAGCATTTT	CASSHWDQISNQPQHF
TRBV27	NA	few	TRBJ2-2	TGTGCCAGCAGTGCCCGGGAGAGCGCCATCACCGGGGAGCTGTTTTTT	CASSARESAITGELFF